Shown below are 2 T cell receptor beta chains from a single sample sequenced in a study of blood T cell repertoires in COVID-19 (dated by TCRdb to 2020 to 2021). The method was the immunoSEQ multiplex PCR assay. TCRdb retrieved this table from immuneACCESS and kept in-frame rearrangements only. Not all clones are present; in checked studies, unresolved V genes account for under half, and no reason is known for the remainder. This sample comprises some 200,000 clones, around 86% of them detected only once. The top ten clonotypes cover approximately 5.2% of the sample. The source material was peripheral blood. The source of these receptors is a woman aged 70-85 years with COVID-19, enrolled during active disease.

This clone was recorded once. CDR3 in amino acids: CASSPPTGKTEAFF. Here the CDR3 DNA reads TGTGCCAGCTCACCCCCTACAGGGAAAACTGAAGCTTTCTTT. The gene calls are TRBV18 and TRBJ1-1, with TRBD1 as a possible D gene (6 bases). The CDR3 runs 14 residues. V gave up 3 bases and J gave up 5 bases, with 13 bases separating them. CDR1 is KGHSH, CDR2 LQKENI, per germline.

This clone appeared once. This chain connects TRBV9 to TRBJ2-3; D gene ambiguous. Germline lookup yields CDR1 SGDLS and CDR2 YYNGEE. CDR3 length: 14 amino acids. Trimming shortened V by 0 bases and J by 4 bases, and 9 bases separated the two germline ends. The CDR3 sequence is CASSVVMSADTQYF. Here the CDR3 DNA reads TGTGCCAGCAGCGTAGTGATGTCAGCAGATACGCAGTATTTT.